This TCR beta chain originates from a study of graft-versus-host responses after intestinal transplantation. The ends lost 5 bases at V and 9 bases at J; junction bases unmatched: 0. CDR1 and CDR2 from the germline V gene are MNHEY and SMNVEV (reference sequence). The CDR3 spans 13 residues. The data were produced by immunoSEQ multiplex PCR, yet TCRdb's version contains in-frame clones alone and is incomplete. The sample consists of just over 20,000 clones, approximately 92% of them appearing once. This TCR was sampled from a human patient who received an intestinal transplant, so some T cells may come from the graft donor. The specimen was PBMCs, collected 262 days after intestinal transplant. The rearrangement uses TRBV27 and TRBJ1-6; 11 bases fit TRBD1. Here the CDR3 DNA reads TGTGCCAGCAGTGGGACAGGGGGTTCACCCCTCCACTTT. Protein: CASSGTGGSPLHF.